This T cell receptor beta chain comes out of a study of shared clonotypes between healthy human individuals. V dropped 4 bases and J dropped 15 bases, with 20 bases sitting between them. Germline V gene sequence: CDR1 SGHDT, CDR2 YYEEEE. The CDR3 covers 13 residues. In the original processing: Filtering differed since immunoSEQ provided only junctions, with no quality scores. Here immunoSEQ multiplex PCR was the method, and the copy in TCRdb shows in-frame clones only, minus some. V, J and clone size are taken as reported in that table, and D and trimming were inferred from the DNA itself. The repertoire holds about 2.4 million clones, 80% to 95% seen once, with approximately 0.37% in the top ten.

The sequence was collected from a young man in good health. Some clones in this sample may be carry-over from other donors' samples. Sample: naive CD4+ T cells from PBMCs. The subset denotes: CD45RA+ positively selected. This chain uses TRBV5-6 with TRBJ2-1; D is perhaps TRBD1 (5 bases). The CDR3: CASSRALGDLGFF. CDR3 DNA: TGTGCCAGCAGCCGAGCCTTAGGGGATCTAGGGTTCTTC.